The subject of this entry is one T cell receptor beta chain. Its antigen is not known. This record comes from a study of cytomegalovirus exposure and HLA in healthy donors. Germline V gives CDR1 SNHLY, CDR2 FYNNEI. Trimming pared 7 bases from V and 6 bases from J, leaving 15 bases between. CDR3 length: 13 residues. Researchers ran the PCR with 60 Vbeta and 13 Jbeta primers. Assay: immunoSEQ multiplex PCR; the TCRdb copy retains only in-frame clones and omits some. The sample totals 95,000 to 150,000 clones. General study findings and limits: TCR beta sequences reportedly predicted the HLA-A and HLA-B alleles of most subjects accurately. In a later analysis, most CMV-associated TCR beta chains appeared HLA-restricted. With DRB1 most and HLA-C fewest, TCR association rates differed between HLA loci in a later analysis.

The sequence was collected from a man aged 25 to 40 in good health and CMV-seronegative. The chain recombines TRBV2 with TRBJ2-5; D possibly corresponds to TRBD1 (6 bases). Source material: PBMCs. CDR3 coding DNA: TGTGCCAGCACGCTACAGGGAGAGAAGACCCAGTACTTC. This encodes CASTLQGEKTQYF. Full variable domain (missing parts from reference TRBV2 and TRBJ2-5): EPEVTQTPSHQVTQMGQEVILRCVPISNHLYFYWYRQILGQKVEFLVSFYNNEISEKSEIFDDQFSVERPDGSNFTLKIRSTKLEDSAMYFCASTLQGEKTQYFGPGTRLLVL.